These T cell receptor beta chains were read from a single sample in a study of T cells after posttransplantation cyclophosphamide. Repertoires were generated with immunoSEQ multiplex PCR, while TCRdb's copy carries only in-frame clones and drops some. The repertoire consists of roughly 24,000 clones, none detected only once. Sequencing was carried out using PBMCs. The source of these receptors is a woman in her fifties or sixties in good health, CMV-negative, and a related stem cell transplant donor. Each CDR3 is given with its conserved first and last residue. D genes are given only for firm matches. A row's size may be missing; if present it is once, few, many or a size class.

V	size	D	length	J	CDR3	DNA
TRBV5-6	few	TRBD1	15	TRBJ2-7	CASSLHRDRGNEQYF	TGTGCCAGCAGCTTGCACCGGGACAGGGGGAACGAGCAGTACTTC
TRBV27	-	-	15	TRBJ2-3	CASSLGSRSTDTQYF	TGTGCCAGCAGTTTAGGCAGTCGTAGCACAGATACGCAGTATTTT
TRBV11-3	-	TRBD2	16	TRBJ2-2	CASSLWGGTNTGELFF	TGTGCCAGCAGCTTATGGGGGGGGACGAACACCGGGGAGCTGTTTTTT
TRBV19	many	TRBD2	17	TRBJ2-1	CASSMVVGTSGDNEQFF	TGTGCCAGTAGTATGGTCGTAGGGACTAGCGGGGACAATGAGCAGTTCTTC
TRBV5-6	many	-	16	TRBJ2-6	CASSSTDSLVTNVLTF	TGTGCCAGCAGCTCAACGGACAGCCTCGTGACCAACGTCCTGACTTTC
TRBV28	many	TRBD1	16	TRBJ1-6	CASSLLQGANNSPLHF	TGTGCCAGCAGTTTATTACAGGGGGCGAACAATTCACCCCTCCACTTT
TRBV9	many	TRBD2	17	TRBJ2-7	CASSVDSVGGPIHEQYF	TGTGCCAGCAGCGTAGATTCGGTGGGAGGGCCCATCCACGAGCAGTACTTC
TRBV19	few	TRBD2	16	TRBJ2-3	CASSMGLAGSPDTQYF	TGTGCCAGTAGTATGGGGCTAGCGGGATCCCCAGATACGCAGTATTTT
TRBV11-3	many	TRBD1	14	TRBJ2-1	CASSPRTGTNEQFF	TGTGCCAGCAGCCCCCGGACAGGGACCAATGAGCAGTTCTTC
TRBV20-1	-	-	11	TRBJ1-6	CSAGGNSPLNF	TGCAGTGCCGGCGGCAATTCACCCCTCAACTTT
TRBV5-4	many	TRBD2	16	TRBJ2-5	CASSSGLAGLAGTQYF	TGTGCCAGCAGCTCGGGACTAGCGGGGCTGGCCGGGACCCAGTACTTC